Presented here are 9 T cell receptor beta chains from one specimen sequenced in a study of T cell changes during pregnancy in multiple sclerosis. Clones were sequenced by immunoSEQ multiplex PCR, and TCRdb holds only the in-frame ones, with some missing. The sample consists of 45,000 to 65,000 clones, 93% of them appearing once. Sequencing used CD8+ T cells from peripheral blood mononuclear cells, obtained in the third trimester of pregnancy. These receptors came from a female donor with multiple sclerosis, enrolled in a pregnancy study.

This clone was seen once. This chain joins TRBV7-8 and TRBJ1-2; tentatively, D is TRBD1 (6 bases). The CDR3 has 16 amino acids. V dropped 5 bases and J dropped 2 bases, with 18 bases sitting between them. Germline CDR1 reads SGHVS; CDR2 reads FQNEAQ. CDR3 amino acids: CASSLGGGGSNYGYTF. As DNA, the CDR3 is TGTGCCAGCAGCCTAGGGGGAGGGGGTTCGAACTATGGCTACACCTTC.

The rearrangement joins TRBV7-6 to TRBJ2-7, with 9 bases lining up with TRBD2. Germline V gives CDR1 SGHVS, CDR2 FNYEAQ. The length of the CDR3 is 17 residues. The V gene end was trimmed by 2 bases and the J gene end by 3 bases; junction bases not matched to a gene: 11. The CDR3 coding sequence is TGTGCCAGCAGCTTAAATGCGGGAGGGCCTCCTTTCTACGAGCAGTACTTC. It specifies CASSLNAGGPPFYEQYF.

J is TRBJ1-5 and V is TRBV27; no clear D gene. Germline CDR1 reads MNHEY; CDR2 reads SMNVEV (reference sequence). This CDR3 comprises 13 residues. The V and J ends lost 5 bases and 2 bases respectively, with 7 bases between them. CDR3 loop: CASSVGGNQPQHF. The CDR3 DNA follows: TGTGCCAGCAGTGTCGGGGGCAATCAGCCCCAGCATTTT.

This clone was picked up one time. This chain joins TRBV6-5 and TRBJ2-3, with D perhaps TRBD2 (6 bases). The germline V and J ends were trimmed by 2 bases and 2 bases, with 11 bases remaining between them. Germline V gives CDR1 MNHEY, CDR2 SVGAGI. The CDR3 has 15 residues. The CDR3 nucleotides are TGTGCCAGCAGTTACATGGGAGGCCTCACAGATACGCAGTATTTT. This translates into CASSYMGGLTDTQYF.

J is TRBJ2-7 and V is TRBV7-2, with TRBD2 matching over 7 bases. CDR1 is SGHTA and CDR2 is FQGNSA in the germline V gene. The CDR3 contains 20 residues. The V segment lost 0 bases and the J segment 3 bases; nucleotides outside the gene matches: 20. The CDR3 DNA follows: TGTGCCAGCAGCTTAGCGCTAAGTGAGGATAGAAGCGGGAAAGACTACGAGCAGTACTTC. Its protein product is CASSLALSEDRSGKDYEQYF.

Written as DNA, the CDR3 is TGTGCCAGCAGCGACCGGGAATCCTACAATGAGCAGTTCTTC. It codes for CASSDRESYNEQFF. The chain uses TRBV9 and TRBJ2-1; D might be TRBD2 (5 bases). This CDR3 region has 14 residues. The V and J ends lost 3 bases and 1 base respectively, with 8 bases between them. The germline V gene encodes CDR1 SGDLS and CDR2 YYNGEE. The full variable domain, its missing parts supplied by reference TRBV9 and TRBJ2-1, is DSGVTQTPKHLITATGQRVTLRCSPRSGDLSVYWYQQSLDQGLQFLIQYYNGEERAKGNILERFSAQQFPDLHSELNLSSLELGDSALYFCASSDRESYNEQFFGPGTRLTVL.

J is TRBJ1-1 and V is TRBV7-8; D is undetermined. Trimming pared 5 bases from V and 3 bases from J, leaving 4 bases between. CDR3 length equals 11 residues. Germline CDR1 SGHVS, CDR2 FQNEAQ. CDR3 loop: CASSQYTEAFF. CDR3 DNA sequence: TGTGCCAGCAGCCAGTACACTGAAGCTTTCTTT.

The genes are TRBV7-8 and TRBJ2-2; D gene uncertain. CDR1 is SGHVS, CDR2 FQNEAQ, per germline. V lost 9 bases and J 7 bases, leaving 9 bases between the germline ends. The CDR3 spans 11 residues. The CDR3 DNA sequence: TGTGCCAGTACATATGGCGGGGAGCTGTTTTTT. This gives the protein CASTYGGELFF.

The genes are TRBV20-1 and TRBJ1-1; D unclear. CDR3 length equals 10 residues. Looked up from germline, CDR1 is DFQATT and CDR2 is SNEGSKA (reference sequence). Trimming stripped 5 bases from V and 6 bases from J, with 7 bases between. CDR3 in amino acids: CSASRAEAFF. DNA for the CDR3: TGCAGTGCTTCTCGCGCTGAAGCTTTCTTT.